This T cell receptor (beta chain) stems from a study of spatial heterogeneity in lung cancer. The wider study: Sequencing consistently turned up more beta-chain sequences than alpha-chain sequences.

To note about this clonotype: Its target is not known.

Findings and caveats of the study: For tumor T cells, estimated coverage reached only around 7% (alpha) and roughly 14% (beta). Mutation tallies in tumors tracked expanded intratumoral alpha and beta TCR counts. Regional and ubiquitous nonsynonymous mutations were tracked by counts of regional and ubiquitous expanded TCRs, respectively.

The CDR3 is 13 amino acids. Germline lookup yields CDR1 SGHTA and CDR2 FQGNSA. Trimming stripped 2 bases from V and 3 bases from J, with 8 bases between. In the library, each TCR cDNA molecule bore its own unique molecular identifier. TCRdb recomputed calls from the 5' RACE reads with MiXCR, one row per CDR3 protein. The sample includes roughly 19,000 distinct CDR3 sequences, 15% to 20% of them seen just once. Described time point: sample taken at primary tumor resection. The chain is built from TRBV7-2 and TRBJ2-7; possible D gene TRBD1, 5 bases. The receptor comes from a female donor with early-stage non-small cell lung cancer. The starting material was lung tumor tissue, obtained at surgery. The CDR3 region has the DNA TGTGCCAGCAGCTTAAGTACAGGCTACGAGCAGTACTTC. Amino acid sequence: CASSLSTGYEQYF.